The 8 T cell receptor beta chains below all came from one sample that was sequenced in a study of graft-versus-host responses after intestinal transplantation (dated by TCRdb to the early 2020s). Library generation was performed with the immunoSEQ multiplex PCR assay. Entries here come from immuneACCESS through TCRdb and include only in-frame sequences with V and J called. Some clones fail to appear in such tables; in the studies checked, an unresolved V gene covers under half of the shortfall, and the cause of the remainder is unknown. This sample has some 84,000 clones in its table, and roughly 80% of those were observed once. Of the sample, approximately 0.78% is held by the ten largest clones. Which antigens these TCRs recognize remains unknown. The sample's time point, from its label and the paper: cells obtained before transplantation from donor or recipient. Sequenced here: unstimulated CD4+ T cells sorted from spleen or lymph node cells, sampled before intestinal transplant. The receptor set was obtained from a human donor who received an intestinal transplant.

The table lists this clone with a few counts. This chain links TRBV19 with TRBJ2-7, with D possibly TRBD1 on 6 matching bases. Germline-derived CDR1 and CDR2 are LNHDA and SQIVND (reference sequence). V gave up 5 bases and J gave up 1 base, with 12 bases separating them. The CDR3 extends over 14 amino acids. CDR3 residues: CASSLRTGSYEQYF. Written as DNA, the CDR3 is TGTGCCAGTAGTTTGCGAACAGGGTCCTACGAGCAGTACTTC.

CDR3 sequence: CASSLEGQSSGNTIYF. CDR3 nucleotide sequence: TGCGCCAGCAGCTTGGAGGGACAGAGCTCTGGAAACACCATATATTTT. The gene calls are TRBV5-1 and TRBJ1-3, with TRBD1 identical over 7 bases. J lost 0 bases, V lost 0 bases, and 3 bases had no gene match. This CDR3 comprises 16 residues. Germline-derived CDR1 and CDR2 are SGHRS and YFSETQ.

The gene calls are TRBV5-5 and TRBJ1-2, with 8 bases aligning to TRBD1. CDR1 is SGHKS, CDR2 YYEKEE, per germline (reference sequence). Germline trimming cut 4 bases from V and 1 base from J; bases unmatched to any gene: 6. The CDR3 is 15 amino acids. The CDR3 DNA is TGTGCCAGCAGCCCGAGGACAGGGAGTAACTATGGCTACACCTTC. It codes for CASSPRTGSNYGYTF. Looking up the rest from reference TRBV5-5 and TRBJ1-2 gives the full variable domain: DAGVTQSPTHLIKTRGQQVTLRCSPISGHKSVSWYQQVLGQGPQFIFQYYEKEERGRGNFPDRFSARQFPNYSSELNVNALLLGDSALYLCASSPRTGSNYGYTFGSGTRLTVV.

This clone was counted once. J is TRBJ2-5 and V is TRBV6-5; 8 nucleotides line up with TRBD2. Germline-derived CDR1 and CDR2 are MNHEY and SVGAGI. The V and J ends lost 0 bases and 5 bases, in that order; junction bases with no gene match: 5. This CDR3 has 15 residues. The CDR3 here is CASSYSGRAQETQYF. Written as DNA, the CDR3 is TGTGCCAGCAGTTACTCCGGGAGGGCCCAGGAGACCCAGTACTTC.

The genes are TRBV5-1 and TRBJ2-3; D is perhaps TRBD1 (5 bases). CDR3 length: 15 residues. Germline lookup yields CDR1 SGHRS and CDR2 YFSETQ. V shed 0 bases and J shed 5 bases, with 13 bases lying between them. CDR3 in DNA: TGCGCCAGCAGCTTGGCGTCAGGGCGTCAAGATACGCAGTATTTT. Translated, it gives CASSLASGRQDTQYF.

This chain joins TRBV7-2 and TRBJ1-5, with TRBD1 matching 7 bases. Germline loops: CDR1 SGHTA, CDR2 FQGNSA. The CDR3 is 14 residues long. The trim removed 5 bases at V and 11 bases at J, leaving 12 bases unmatched. CDR3: CASSVGTARKAQHF. For the CDR3, the DNA is TGTGCCAGCAGCGTCGGGACAGCCAGAAAGGCCCAGCATTTT.

The V call is TRBV2, the J call TRBJ1-1; 7 bases are a match to TRBD1. This CDR3 comprises 16 residues. CDR1 is SNHLY and CDR2 is FYNNEI in the germline V gene. V dropped 5 bases and J dropped 0; count of bases not matched to a gene: 9. This CDR3 reads CASSWLPGQMNTEAFF. The CDR3 nucleotides are TGTGCCAGCAGTTGGCTCCCGGGACAGATGAACACTGAAGCTTTCTTT.

The V and J genes are TRBV5-4 and TRBJ2-3; possibly TRBD2 for D (6 bases). This CDR3 comprises 16 residues. Germline V gene lookup returns CDR1 SGHNT and CDR2 YYREEE (reference sequence). Trimming pared 2 bases from V and 0 bases from J, leaving 13 bases between. Here the CDR3 DNA reads TGTGCCAGCAGCTTCCCCGGGAGTACTAGCACAGATACGCAGTATTTT. Its translation: CASSFPGSTSTDTQYF.